The present T cell receptor beta chain was sequenced within a study of blood T cell repertoires in COVID-19. Study overall: Material from acute and convalescent COVID-19 was sourced from the United States, Italy and Spain. Sources were T cells, B-cell-depleted T cells, or PBMCs; the material itself was cDNA or gDNA.

How the authors handled the data: Reference gene primer amplification in the assay estimated nucleated cell counts. Sequencing used immunoSEQ multiplex PCR; TCRdb keeps in-frame clones, though not all of them. V, J and clone size are those of that table, while D and trimming were read from the DNA. The profile covers over 100,000 clones, with roughly 83% appearing a single time and around a sixth taken by the ten largest. This CDR3 spans 15 amino acids. The junction had 6 bases not matched to a gene; V was cut back by 3 bases and J by 5 bases. Germline CDR1 is SGHVS and CDR2 is FQNEAQ. Material: peripheral blood. The gene calls are TRBV7-8 and TRBJ2-3; the match to TRBD1 covers 9 bases. The TCR comes from a woman in her sixties with acute or convalescent COVID-19. The CDR3 sequence: CASSLADRGIDTQYF. For the CDR3, the DNA is TGTGCCAGCAGCTTGGCGGACAGGGGAATAGATACGCAGTATTTT.